This TCR beta chain originates from a study of blood T cell repertoires in COVID-19. Study-wide background: Collection of acute and convalescent COVID-19 samples took place in the United States, Italy and Spain. T cells, B-cell-depleted T cells, or PBMCs supplied cDNA or gDNA.

Germline CDR1 reads SGDLS; CDR2 reads YYNGEE. The CDR3 has 15 amino acids. Trimming stripped 0 bases from V and 5 bases from J, with 14 bases between. In the original processing: Using reference gene primer amplification, nucleated cell counts were estimated. Assay: immunoSEQ multiplex PCR; the TCRdb copy retains only in-frame clones and omits some. V and J calls and clone size come straight from that table; D and trimming were deduced from the DNA. The sample yields 90,000 to 130,000 clones, around 90% seen once. The receptor was derived from a human donor in a cohort sampled during active COVID-19. Sample: peripheral blood. V gene TRBV9 combines with J gene TRBJ2-5; D possibly corresponds to TRBD1 (6 bases). The CDR3 coding sequence is TGTGCCAGCAGCGTAGTGGGGGCCCCTCGGGAGACCCAGTACTTC. It specifies CASSVVGAPRETQYF.